This T cell receptor (beta chain) was found in a study of T cells in Graves' hyperthyroidism and ophthalmopathy. The TCR beta CDR3 regions underwent amplification using RNA transcripts as the source. Initially, a first-round RT-PCR of the TCR CDR3 employed the HTBI primer set. TCRdb processed the multiplex PCR reads anew with MiXCR; each CDR3 protein has one entry. The repertoire has about 620,000 distinct CDR3 sequences, roughly 15% of them found once; the top ten carry around 4%. The clonotype was recovered from a woman in her thirties with Graves' hyperthyroidism. Sequencing input: blood.

The CDR3 DNA reads as TGTGCCAGCAGCCAGGTACGATCCAGCGCCAATGAGCAGTTCTTC. Translating gives CASSQVRSSANEQFF. This sequence joins TRBV3-1 and TRBJ2-1; the D is unclear. The CDR3 is made up of 15 amino acids. Germline V gene sequence: CDR1 LGHDT, CDR2 YNNKEL (reference sequence). The V gene lost 3 bases and the J gene lost 6 bases, with 15 bases spanning the gap.